The T cell receptor (beta chain) under discussion was sequenced for a study of CD8 T cells in ankylosing spondylitis. This clonotype was found many times. Its specificity is unknown. Making use of molecular barcodes, quantitative 5'-RACE generated TCR beta libraries. MiXCR was run by TCRdb on the 5' RACE reads, yielding one entry per CDR3 protein. The sample has 180,000 or so distinct CDR3 sequences; 11% are singletons. The V and J ends lost 7 bases and 7 bases respectively, with 28 bases between them. CDR1 is SQVTM and CDR2 is ANQGSEA in the germline V gene. The CDR3 is 16 amino acids. Study-wide results and limits: Characteristic of ankylosing spondylitis blood, it appeared, was a TCR beta motif comprising several highly homologous variants. Clones tied to disease were said to be significantly enriched in matched ankylosing spondylitis synovial fluid. Earlier studies detected some motif variants in reactive arthritis synovial fluid and blood.

The sequence was collected from a male donor with ankylosing spondylitis or in good health (not recorded which). Sequencing used blood, either unsorted or a sorted T cell fraction (not recorded which). J is TRBJ2-5 and V is TRBV29-1, with a possible D match to TRBD1 (7 bases). Written as DNA, the CDR3 is TGCAGCGCCCTGATCCCGGGACAGCGACGGAGGGGGACCCAGTACTTC. It codes for CSALIPGQRRRGTQYF. The whole variable domain, filled in from reference TRBV29-1 and TRBJ2-5, reads SAVISQKPSRDICQRGTSLTIQCQVDSQVTMMFWYRQQPGQSLTLIATANQGSEATYESGFVIDKFPISRPNLTFSTLTVSNMSPEDSSIYLCSALIPGQRRRGTQYFGPGTRLLVL.